The source of this T cell receptor (beta chain) is a study of a mutant IDH1 vaccine in newly diagnosed glioma. Study-wide context: Among treated patients, roughly 62% were male and approximately 40% female, and mean age was about 40 years.

Assay: immunoSEQ multiplex PCR; the TCRdb copy retains only in-frame clones and omits some. The top ten hold over 4.5% of the sample, which has over 50,000 clones, over 60% seen once. This CDR3 region has 15 residues. Losses at the gene ends were 6 bases for V and 4 bases for J; bases not matched to a gene: 10. Germline-derived CDR1 and CDR2 are SGHDT and YYEEEE. Time point noted: week 47, end of study. Doses comprised 300 ug of mutant IDH1 20-mer peptide each, plus topical imiquimod. With regard to this clone: Its antigen remains unknown.

J is TRBJ2-5 and V is TRBV5-6; 9 nucleotides line up with TRBD1. Sequencing was performed on PBMCs, taken from a glioma patient whose treatment included an IDH1 peptide vaccine. This receptor was identified in a woman in her thirties or forties with glioma. Some clones in this sample may be carry-over from other donors' samples. In nucleotides, the CDR3 is TGTGCCAGCACCCCGGGACAGGGTTTTGGAGAGACCCAGTACTTC. Protein sequence: CASTPGQGFGETQYF.